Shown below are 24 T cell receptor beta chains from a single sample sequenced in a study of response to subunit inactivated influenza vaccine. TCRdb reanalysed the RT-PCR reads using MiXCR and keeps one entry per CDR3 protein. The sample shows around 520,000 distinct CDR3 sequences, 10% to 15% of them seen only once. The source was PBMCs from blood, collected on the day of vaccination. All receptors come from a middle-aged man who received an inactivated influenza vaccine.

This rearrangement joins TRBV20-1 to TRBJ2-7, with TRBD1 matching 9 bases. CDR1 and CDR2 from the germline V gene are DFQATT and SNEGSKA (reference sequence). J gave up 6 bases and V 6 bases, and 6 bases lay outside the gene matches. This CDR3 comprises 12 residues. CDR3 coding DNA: TGCAGTGCCCGGACAGGGGTGAGCGAGCAGTACTTC. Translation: CSARTGVSEQYF.

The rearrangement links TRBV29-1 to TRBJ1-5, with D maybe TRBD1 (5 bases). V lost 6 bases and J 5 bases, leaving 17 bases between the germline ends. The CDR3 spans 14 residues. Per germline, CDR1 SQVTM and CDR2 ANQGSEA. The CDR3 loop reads CSVGGVGRDQPQHF. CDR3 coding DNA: TGCAGCGTCGGAGGGGTGGGCAGGGATCAGCCCCAGCATTTT.

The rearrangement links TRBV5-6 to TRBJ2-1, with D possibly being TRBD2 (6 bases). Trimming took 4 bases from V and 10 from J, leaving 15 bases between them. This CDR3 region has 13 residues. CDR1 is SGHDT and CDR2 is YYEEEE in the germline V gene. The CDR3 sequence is CASSRWLANEQFF. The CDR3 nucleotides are TGTGCCAGCAGCAGGTGGCTAGCGAACGAGCAGTTCTTC.

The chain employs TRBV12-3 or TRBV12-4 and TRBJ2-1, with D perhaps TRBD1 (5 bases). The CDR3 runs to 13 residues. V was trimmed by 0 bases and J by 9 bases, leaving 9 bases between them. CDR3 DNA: TGTGCCAGCAGTTTAGCGGTAAGGGGTGAGCAGTTCTTC. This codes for CASSLAVRGEQFF.

For the CDR3, the DNA is TGCAGTGCTAGAGATTCGGAGGGATCCTATGGCTACACCTTC. It encodes CSARDSEGSYGYTF. The chain recombines TRBV20-1 with TRBJ1-2; D is ambiguous. The CDR3 is 14 amino acids. V gave up 0 bases and J gave up 4 bases, with 12 bases separating them. Germline CDR1 DFQATT, CDR2 SNEGSKA (reference sequence).

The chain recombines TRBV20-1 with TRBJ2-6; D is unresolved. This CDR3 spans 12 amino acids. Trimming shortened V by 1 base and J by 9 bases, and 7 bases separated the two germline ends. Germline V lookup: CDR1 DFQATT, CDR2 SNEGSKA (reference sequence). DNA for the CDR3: TGCAGTGCTAGAGGCAGAAACAACGTCCTGACTTTC. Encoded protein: CSARGRNNVLTF.

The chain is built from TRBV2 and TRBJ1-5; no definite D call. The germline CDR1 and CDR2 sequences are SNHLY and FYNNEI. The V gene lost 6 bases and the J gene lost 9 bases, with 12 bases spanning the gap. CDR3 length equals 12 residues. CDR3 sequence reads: CASSNFGRPQHF. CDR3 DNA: TGTGCCAGCAGCAATTTCGGGCGGCCCCAGCATTTT.

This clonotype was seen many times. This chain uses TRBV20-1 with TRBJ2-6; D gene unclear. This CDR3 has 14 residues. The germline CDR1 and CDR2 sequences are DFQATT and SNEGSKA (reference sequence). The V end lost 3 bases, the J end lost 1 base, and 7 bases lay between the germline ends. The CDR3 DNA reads TGCAGTGCTAGGGCAGCTTCTGGGGCCAACGTCCTGACTTTC. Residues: CSARAASGANVLTF.

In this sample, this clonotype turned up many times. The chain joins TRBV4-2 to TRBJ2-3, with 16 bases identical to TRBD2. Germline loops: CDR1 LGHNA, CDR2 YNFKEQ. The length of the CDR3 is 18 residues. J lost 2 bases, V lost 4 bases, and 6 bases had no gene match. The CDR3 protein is CASSLGTSGGANTDTQYF. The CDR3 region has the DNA TGTGCCAGCAGCCTCGGGACTAGCGGGGGGGCAAACACAGATACGCAGTATTTT.

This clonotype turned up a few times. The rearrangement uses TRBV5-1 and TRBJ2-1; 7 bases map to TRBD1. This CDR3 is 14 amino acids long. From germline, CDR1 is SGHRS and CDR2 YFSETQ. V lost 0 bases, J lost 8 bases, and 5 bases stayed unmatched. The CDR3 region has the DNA TGCGCCAGCAGCTTGGGACAGGGAATGGATGAGCAGTTCTTC. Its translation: CASSLGQGMDEQFF.

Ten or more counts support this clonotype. Written as DNA, the CDR3 is TGCGCCAGCAGCCGACCTCCGGGGGGAAACATTCAGTACTTC. Its translation is CASSRPPGGNIQYF. The chain carries TRBV4-1 and TRBJ2-4; 7 positions agree with TRBD2. Germline CDR1 MGHRA, CDR2 YSYEKL. Trimming cost V 4 bases and J 6 bases; bases outside gene matches: 6. The CDR3 is 14 amino acids.

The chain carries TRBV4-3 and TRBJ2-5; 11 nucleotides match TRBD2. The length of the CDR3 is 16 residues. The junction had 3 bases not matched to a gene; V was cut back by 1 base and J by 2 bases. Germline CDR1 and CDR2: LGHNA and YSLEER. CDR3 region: CASSQAVAGGQETQYF. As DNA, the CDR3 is TGCGCCAGCAGCCAAGCCGTAGCGGGGGGGCAAGAGACCCAGTACTTC.

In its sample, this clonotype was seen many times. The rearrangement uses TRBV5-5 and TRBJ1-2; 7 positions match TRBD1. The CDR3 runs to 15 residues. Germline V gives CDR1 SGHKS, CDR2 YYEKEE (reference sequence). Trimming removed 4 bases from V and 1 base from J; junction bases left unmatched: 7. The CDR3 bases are TGTGCCAGCAGCCGATTCACAGGGGATAACTATGGCTACACCTTC. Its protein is CASSRFTGDNYGYTF.

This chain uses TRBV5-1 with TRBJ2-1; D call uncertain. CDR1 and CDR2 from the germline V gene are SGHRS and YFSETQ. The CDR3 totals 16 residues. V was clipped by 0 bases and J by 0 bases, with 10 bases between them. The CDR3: CASSLEAPSSYNEQFF. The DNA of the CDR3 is TGCGCCAGCAGCTTGGAGGCCCCAAGCTCCTACAATGAGCAGTTCTTC.

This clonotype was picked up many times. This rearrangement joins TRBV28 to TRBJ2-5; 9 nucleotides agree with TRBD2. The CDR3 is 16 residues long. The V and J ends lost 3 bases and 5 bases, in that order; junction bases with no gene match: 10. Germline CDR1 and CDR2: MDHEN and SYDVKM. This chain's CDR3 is CASSLGGSGRRETQYF. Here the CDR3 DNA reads TGTGCCAGCAGTTTGGGTGGTAGCGGGAGACGGGAGACCCAGTACTTC.

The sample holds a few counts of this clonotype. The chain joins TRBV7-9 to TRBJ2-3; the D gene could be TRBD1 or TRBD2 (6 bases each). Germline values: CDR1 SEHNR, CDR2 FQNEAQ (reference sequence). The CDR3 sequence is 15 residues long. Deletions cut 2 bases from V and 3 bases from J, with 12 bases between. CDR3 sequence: CASSLRGDRTDTQYF. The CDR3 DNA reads TGTGCCAGCAGCTTAAGGGGGGACCGAACAGATACGCAGTATTTT. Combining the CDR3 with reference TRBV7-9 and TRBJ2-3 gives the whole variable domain DTGVSQNPRHKITKRGQNVTFRCDPISEHNRLYWYRQTLGQGPEFLTYFQNEAQLEKSRLLSDRFSAERPKGSFSTLEIQRTEQGDSAMYLCASSLRGDRTDTQYFGPGTRLTVL.

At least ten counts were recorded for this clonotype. Written as DNA, the CDR3 is TGTGCCAGCAGCTTATCGTCAGCCCCTAATTCACCCCTCCACTTT. Translation: CASSLSSAPNSPLHF. This sequence joins TRBV7-2 and TRBJ1-6; D is undetermined. The CDR3 has 15 amino acids. V was cut by 2 bases and J by 6 bases, with 11 bases left in between. The germline V gene has CDR1 SGHTA and CDR2 FQGNSA.

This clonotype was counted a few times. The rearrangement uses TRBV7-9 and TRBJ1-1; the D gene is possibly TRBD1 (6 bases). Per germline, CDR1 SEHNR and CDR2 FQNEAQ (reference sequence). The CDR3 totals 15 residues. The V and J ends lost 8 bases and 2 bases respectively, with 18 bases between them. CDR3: CASLQGSGENTEAFF. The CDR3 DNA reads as TGTGCCAGCCTCCAGGGGAGTGGAGAAAACACTGAAGCTTTCTTT.

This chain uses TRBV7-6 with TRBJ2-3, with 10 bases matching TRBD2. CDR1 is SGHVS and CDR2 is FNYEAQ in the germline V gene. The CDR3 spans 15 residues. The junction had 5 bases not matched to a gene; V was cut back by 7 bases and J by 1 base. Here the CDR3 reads CASNKGTSGTDTQYF. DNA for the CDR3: TGTGCCAGCAACAAAGGGACTAGCGGCACAGATACGCAGTATTTT.

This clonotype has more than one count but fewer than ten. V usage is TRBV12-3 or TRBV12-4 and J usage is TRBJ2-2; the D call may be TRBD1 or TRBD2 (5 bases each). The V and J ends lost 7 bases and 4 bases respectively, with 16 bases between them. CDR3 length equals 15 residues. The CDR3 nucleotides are TGTGCCAGCATCAACGTAGGGACGGGCACCGGGGAGCTGTTTTTT. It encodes CASINVGTGTGELFF.

The CDR3 loop is CSGVVTGMDGYTF. CDR3 DNA: TGCAGCGGCGTCGTGACAGGGATGGATGGCTACACCTTC. The chain recombines TRBV29-1 with TRBJ1-2; 7 nucleotides line up with TRBD1. Germline CDR1 SQVTM, CDR2 ANQGSEA. The CDR3 is 13 residues long. Trimming took 7 bases from V and 6 from J; bases not matched to a gene: 11.

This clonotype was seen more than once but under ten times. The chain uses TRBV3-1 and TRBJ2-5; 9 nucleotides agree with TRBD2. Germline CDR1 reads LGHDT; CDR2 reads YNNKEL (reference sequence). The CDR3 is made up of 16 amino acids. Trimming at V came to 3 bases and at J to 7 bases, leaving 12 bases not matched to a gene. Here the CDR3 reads CASSQSAGGLQATQYF. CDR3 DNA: TGTGCCAGCAGCCAGTCGGCGGGGGGGCTTCAGGCGACCCAGTACTTC.

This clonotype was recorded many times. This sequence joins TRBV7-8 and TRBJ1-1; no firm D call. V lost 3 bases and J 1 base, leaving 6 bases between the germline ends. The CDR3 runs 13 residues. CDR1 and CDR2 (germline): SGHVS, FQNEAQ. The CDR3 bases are TGTGCCAGCAGCTTTGGGCCGAACACTGAAGCTTTCTTT. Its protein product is CASSFGPNTEAFF.

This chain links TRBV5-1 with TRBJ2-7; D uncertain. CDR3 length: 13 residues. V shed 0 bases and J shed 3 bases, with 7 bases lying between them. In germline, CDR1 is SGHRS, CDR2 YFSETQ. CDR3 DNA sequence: TGCGCCAGCAGCTTGGAGCAGGACTACGAGCAGTACTTC. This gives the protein CASSLEQDYEQYF.